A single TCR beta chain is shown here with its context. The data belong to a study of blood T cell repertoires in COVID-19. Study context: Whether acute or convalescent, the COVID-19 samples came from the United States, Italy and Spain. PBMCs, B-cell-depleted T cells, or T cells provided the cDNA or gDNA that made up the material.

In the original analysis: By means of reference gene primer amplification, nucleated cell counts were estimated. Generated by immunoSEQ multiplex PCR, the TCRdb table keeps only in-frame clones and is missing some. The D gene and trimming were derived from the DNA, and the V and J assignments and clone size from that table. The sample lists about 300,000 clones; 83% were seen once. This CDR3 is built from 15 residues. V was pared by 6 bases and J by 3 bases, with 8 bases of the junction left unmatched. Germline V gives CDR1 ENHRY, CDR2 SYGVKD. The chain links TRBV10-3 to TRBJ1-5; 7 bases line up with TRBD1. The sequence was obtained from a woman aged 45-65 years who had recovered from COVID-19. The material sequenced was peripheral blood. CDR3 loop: CAIREGQANNQPQHF. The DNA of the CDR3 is TGTGCCATCAGAGAAGGACAGGCCAACAATCAGCCCCAGCATTTT.